This T cell receptor beta chain was captured in a study of OX40 agonist ivuxolimab in advanced cancers. Looking at the study overall: Partial responses, seen in three patients, involved one hepatocellular carcinoma and two cutaneous melanomas. Study results and limitations: Among the lowest peripheral clonal expansion occurred in 0.1-3.0 mg/kg partial responders. Expanded peripheral T cells had an undetermined antigen specificity.

Details on this clone: What it binds is not known.

Patients were ruled out by autoimmune disease history or systemic immunosuppression. Generated by immunoSEQ multiplex PCR, the TCRdb table keeps only in-frame clones and is missing some. The table includes some 110,000 clones, 90% detected once. The input for sequencing was CD4+ or CD8+ T cells sorted from blood, taken in a trial of the OX40 agonist ivuxolimab. This TCR was recovered from an adult with an advanced solid tumor such as melanoma, head and neck, liver or kidney cancer.

The CDR3 DNA follows: TGTGCCAGCAGTTCGGTCAACTCCTACGAGCAGTACTTC. It specifies CASSSVNSYEQYF. The V call is TRBV6-1, the J call TRBJ2-7; D is undetermined. The germline CDR1 and CDR2 sequences are MNHNS and SASEGT. The CDR3 is 13 residues long. V lost 5 bases and J lost 0, with 8 bases in between.